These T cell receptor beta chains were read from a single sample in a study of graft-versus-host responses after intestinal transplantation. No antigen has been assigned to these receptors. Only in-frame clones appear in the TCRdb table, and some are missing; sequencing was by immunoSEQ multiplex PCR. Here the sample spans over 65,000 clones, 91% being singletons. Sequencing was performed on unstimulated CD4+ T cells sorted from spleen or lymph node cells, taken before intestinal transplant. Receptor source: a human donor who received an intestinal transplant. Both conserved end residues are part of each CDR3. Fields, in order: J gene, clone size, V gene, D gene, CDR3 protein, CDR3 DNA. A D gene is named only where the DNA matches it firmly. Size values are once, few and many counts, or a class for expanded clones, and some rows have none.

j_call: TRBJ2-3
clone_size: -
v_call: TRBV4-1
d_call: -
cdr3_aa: CASSTYTGRETDTQYF
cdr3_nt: TGCGCCAGCAGTACCTATACAGGGAGAGAAACAGATACGCAGTATTTT

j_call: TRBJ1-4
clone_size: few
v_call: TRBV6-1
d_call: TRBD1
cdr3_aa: CASNRQGDEKLFF
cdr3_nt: TGTGCCAGCAACAGACAGGGGGACGAAAAACTGTTTTTT

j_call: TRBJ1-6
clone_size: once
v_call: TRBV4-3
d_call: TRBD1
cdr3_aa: CASSQTGRTGVSSYNSPLHF
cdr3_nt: TGCGCCAGCAGCCAGACGGGGCGGACAGGCGTAAGCTCCTATAATTCACCCCTCCACTTT

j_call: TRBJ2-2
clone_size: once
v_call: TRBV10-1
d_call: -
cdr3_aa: CASSEQNTGELFF
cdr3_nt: TGCGCCAGCAGTGAACAGAACACCGGGGAGCTGTTTTTT

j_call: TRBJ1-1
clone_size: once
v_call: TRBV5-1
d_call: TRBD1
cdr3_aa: CASSLEVGQGITEAFF
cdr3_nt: TGCGCCAGCAGCTTGGAAGTGGGACAGGGAATTACTGAAGCTTTCTTT

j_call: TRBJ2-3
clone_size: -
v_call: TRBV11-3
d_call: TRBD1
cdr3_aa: CASSSQYAGTASTDTQYF
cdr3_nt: TGTGCCAGCAGCTCCCAATACGCCGGGACAGCTAGCACAGATACGCAGTATTTT

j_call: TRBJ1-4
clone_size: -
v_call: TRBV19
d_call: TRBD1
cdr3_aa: CASTPGQGGEKLFF
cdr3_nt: TGTGCCAGTACCCCCGGACAGGGAGGTGAAAAACTGTTTTTT

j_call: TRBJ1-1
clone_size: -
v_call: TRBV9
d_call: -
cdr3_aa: CASSVERPEAFF
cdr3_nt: TGTGCCAGCAGCGTAGAGAGGCCTGAAGCTTTCTTT

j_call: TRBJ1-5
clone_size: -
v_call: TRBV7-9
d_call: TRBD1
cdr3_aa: CASSVTGGREPQHF
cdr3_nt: TGTGCCAGCAGCGTGACAGGGGGCAGGGAGCCCCAGCATTTT

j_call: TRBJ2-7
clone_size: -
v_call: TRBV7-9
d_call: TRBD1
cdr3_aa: CASSSTGGYSYEQYF
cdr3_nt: TGTGCCAGCAGCTCAACAGGGGGGTACTCCTACGAGCAGTACTTC

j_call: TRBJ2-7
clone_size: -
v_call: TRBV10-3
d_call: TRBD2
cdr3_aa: CAIGKGLAEGGQYF
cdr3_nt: TGTGCCATCGGGAAGGGACTAGCGGAGGGCGGACAGTACTTC

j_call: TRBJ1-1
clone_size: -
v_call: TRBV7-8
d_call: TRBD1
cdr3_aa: CASSSRQGLKRTEAFF
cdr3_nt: TGTGCCAGCAGCTCACGACAGGGATTAAAACGCACTGAAGCTTTCTTT

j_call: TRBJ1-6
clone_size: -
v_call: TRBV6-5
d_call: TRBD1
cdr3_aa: CASSAGTGNNSPLHF
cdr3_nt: TGTGCCAGCAGCGCCGGGACAGGGAATAATTCACCCCTCCACTTT

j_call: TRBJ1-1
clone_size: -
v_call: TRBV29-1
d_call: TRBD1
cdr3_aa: CSVGGGQGATEAFF
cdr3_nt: TGCAGCGTTGGGGGGGGGCAGGGGGCCACTGAAGCTTTCTTT

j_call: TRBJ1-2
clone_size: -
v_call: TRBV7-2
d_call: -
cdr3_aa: CASSLRGPNYGYTF
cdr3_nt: TGTGCCAGCAGCTTAAGGGGTCCTAACTATGGCTACACCTTC

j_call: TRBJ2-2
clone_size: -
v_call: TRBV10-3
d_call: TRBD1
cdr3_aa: CANSGQANTGELFF
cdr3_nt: TGTGCCAACTCGGGACAGGCGAACACCGGGGAGCTGTTTTTT

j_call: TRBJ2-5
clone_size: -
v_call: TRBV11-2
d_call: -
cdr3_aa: CASSLEQSGTQYF
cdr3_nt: TGTGCCAGCAGCTTAGAACAGTCAGGGACCCAGTACTTC

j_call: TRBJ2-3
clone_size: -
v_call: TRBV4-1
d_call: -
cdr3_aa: CASSQFQGGGAPADTQYF
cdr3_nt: TGCGCCAGCAGCCAATTTCAAGGTGGGGGGGCCCCTGCAGATACGCAGTATTTT

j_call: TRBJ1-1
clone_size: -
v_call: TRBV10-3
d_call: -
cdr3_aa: CATGNSGLKAFF
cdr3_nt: TGTGCCACCGGAAACTCAGGGTTAAAAGCTTTCTTT

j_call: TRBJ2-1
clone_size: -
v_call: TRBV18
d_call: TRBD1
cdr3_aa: CASSPLTGGSYNEQFF
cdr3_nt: TGTGCCAGCTCACCACTGACAGGGGGCTCCTACAATGAGCAGTTCTTC

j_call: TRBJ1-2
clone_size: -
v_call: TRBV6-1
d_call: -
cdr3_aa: CASSFGSSTGYGYTF
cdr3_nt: TGTGCCAGCAGCTTCGGAAGTTCAACAGGTTATGGCTACACCTTC

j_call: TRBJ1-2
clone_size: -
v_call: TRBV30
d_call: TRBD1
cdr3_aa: CAWSVRGTGYGYTF
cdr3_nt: TGTGCCTGGAGTGTACGCGGGACAGGCTATGGCTACACCTTC

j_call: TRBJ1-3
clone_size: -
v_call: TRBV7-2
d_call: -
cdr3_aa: CASSYQGSGNTIYF
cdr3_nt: TGTGCCAGCAGCTATCAGGGTTCTGGAAACACCATATATTTT

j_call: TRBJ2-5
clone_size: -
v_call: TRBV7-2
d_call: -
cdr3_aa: CASRYRRGGETQYF
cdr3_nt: TGTGCCAGCAGATACCGTAGGGGGGGAGAGACCCAGTACTTC

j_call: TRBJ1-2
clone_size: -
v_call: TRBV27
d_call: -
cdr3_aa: CASSLLGTNYGYTF
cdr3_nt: TGTGCCAGCAGTTTGTTGGGGACAAACTATGGCTACACCTTC

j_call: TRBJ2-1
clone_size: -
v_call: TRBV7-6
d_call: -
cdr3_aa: CASSLSGNRAGEQFF
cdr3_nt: TGTGCCAGCAGCTTATCCGGGAACAGGGCTGGTGAGCAGTTCTTC

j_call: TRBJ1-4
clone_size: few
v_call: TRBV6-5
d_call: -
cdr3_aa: CASSYKSAREEKLFF
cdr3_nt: TGTGCCAGCAGTTACAAGTCAGCCAGGGAAGAAAAACTGTTTTTT

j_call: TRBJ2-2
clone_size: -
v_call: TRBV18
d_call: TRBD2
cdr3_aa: CASSPLASGGSTGELFF
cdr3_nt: TGTGCCAGCTCACCATTGGCTAGCGGGGGCTCCACCGGGGAGCTGTTTTTT

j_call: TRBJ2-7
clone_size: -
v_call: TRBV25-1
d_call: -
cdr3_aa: CASSGAGFEQYF
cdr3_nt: TGTGCCAGCAGTGGGGCAGGCTTCGAGCAGTACTTC

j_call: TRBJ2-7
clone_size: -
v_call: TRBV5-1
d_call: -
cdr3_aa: CASSQWDNSYEQYF
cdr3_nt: TGCGCCAGCAGCCAATGGGACAACTCCTACGAGCAGTACTTC

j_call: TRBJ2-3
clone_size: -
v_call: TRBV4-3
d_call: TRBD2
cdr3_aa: CASSQKGLIAGFPDTQYF
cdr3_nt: TGCGCCAGCAGCCAAAAGGGGCTTATAGCGGGGTTCCCAGATACGCAGTATTTT

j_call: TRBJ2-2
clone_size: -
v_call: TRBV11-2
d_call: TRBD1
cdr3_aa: CASSLFGWTGNTGELFF
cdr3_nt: TGTGCCAGCAGCTTATTCGGTTGGACAGGCAACACCGGGGAGCTGTTTTTT

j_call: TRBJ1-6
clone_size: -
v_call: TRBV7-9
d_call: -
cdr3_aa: CASSLDSRGNSPLHF
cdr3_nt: TGTGCCAGCAGCTTAGATAGCAGGGGTAATTCACCCCTCCACTTT

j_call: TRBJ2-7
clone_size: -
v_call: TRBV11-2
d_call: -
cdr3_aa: CATRSVVSYEQYF
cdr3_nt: TGTGCCACCCGCTCGGTAGTTTCCTACGAGCAGTACTTC

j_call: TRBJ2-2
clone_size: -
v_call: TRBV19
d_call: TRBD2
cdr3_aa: CASSMGTSGGANTGELFF
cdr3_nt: TGTGCCAGTAGTATGGGGACTAGCGGGGGGGCGAACACCGGGGAGCTGTTTTTT

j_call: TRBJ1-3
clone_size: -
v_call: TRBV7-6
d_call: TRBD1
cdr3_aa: CASSLVPPQGISGNTIYF
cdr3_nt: TGTGCCAGCAGCTTAGTCCCTCCACAGGGGATCTCTGGAAACACCATATATTTT

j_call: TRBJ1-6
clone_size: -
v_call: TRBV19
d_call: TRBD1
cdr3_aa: CASSRQGDSPLHF
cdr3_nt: TGTGCCAGTAGTAGACAGGGAGATTCACCCCTCCACTTT

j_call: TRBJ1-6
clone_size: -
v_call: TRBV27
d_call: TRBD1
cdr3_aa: CASSPLRAGRGHLSPLHF
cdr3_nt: TGTGCCAGCAGCCCTCTCCGAGCCGGCAGGGGGCATCTTTCACCCCTCCACTTT

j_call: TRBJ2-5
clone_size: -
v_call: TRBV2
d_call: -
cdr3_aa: CASSDRGSWETQYF
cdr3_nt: TGTGCCAGCAGTGACAGGGGTTCATGGGAGACCCAGTACTTC

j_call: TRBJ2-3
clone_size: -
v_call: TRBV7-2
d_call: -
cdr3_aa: CASSLALPGLHTDTQYF
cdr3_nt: TGTGCCAGCAGCTTAGCGCTTCCAGGGCTGCACACAGATACGCAGTATTTT

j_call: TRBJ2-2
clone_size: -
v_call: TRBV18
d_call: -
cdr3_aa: CASSPGQPGELFF
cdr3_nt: TGTGCCAGCTCACCCGGACAACCCGGGGAGCTGTTTTTT

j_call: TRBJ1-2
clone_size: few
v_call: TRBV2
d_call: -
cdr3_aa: CASNLSGGGYTF
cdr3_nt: TGTGCCAGCAATTTATCGGGGGGCGGCTACACCTTC